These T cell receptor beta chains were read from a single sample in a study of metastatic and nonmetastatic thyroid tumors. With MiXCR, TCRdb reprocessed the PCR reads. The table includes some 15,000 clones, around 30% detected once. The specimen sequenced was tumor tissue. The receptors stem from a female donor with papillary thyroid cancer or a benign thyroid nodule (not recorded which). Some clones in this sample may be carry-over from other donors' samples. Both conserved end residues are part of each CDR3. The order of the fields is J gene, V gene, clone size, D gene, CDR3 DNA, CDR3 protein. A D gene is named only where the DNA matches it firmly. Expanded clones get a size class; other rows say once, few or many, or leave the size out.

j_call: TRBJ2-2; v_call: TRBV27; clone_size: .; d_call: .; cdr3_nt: TGTGCCAGCAGTTTGACTCCCAGCGCGAACACCGGGGAGCTGTTTTTT; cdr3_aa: CASSLTPSANTGELFF
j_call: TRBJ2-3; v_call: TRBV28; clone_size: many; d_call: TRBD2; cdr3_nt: TGTGCCAGCAGTTTATGGGGGGCTAGCGGGAGGGCCGGCACTAGCACAGATACGCAGTATTTT; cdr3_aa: CASSLWGASGRAGTSTDTQYF
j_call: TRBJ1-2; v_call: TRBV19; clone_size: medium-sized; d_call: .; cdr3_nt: TGTGCCAGTAGTACCCGTGAAGCTAACTATGGCTACACCTTC; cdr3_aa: CASSTREANYGYTF
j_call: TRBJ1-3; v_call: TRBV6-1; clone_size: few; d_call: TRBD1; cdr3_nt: TGTGCCAGCAGTGAGGACAGGTTTTACTACTCTGGAAACACCATATATTTT; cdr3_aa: CASSEDRFYYSGNTIYF
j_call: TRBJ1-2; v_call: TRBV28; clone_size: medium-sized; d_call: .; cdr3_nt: TGTGCCAGCGCTAGGGGGGGCGGCTACACCTTC; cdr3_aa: CASARGGGYTF
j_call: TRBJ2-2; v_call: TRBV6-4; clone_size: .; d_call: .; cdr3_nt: TGTGCCAGCAGTGAAGACCACGGGGAGCTGTTTTTT; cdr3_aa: CASSEDHGELFF
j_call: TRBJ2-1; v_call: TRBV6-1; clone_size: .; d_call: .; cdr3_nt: TGTGCCAGCAGTGAAGGAGGTAGTTACAATGAGCAGTTCTTC; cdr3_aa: CASSEGGSYNEQFF
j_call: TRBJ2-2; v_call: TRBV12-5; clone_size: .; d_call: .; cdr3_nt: TGTGCTAGTGGTTTGGGCGGGAACACCGGGGAGCTGTTTTTT; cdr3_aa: CASGLGGNTGELFF
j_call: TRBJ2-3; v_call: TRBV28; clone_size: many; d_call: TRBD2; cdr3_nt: TGTGCCAGCAGCCGGGGGGGCCGGCCGGATACGCAGTATTTT; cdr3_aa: CASSRGGRPDTQYF
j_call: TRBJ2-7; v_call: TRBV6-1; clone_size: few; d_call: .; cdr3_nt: TGTGCCAGCAGTGAAATCGGGGACACCTACGAGCAGTACTTC; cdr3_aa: CASSEIGDTYEQYF
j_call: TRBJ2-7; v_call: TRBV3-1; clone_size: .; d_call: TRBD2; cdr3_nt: TGTGCCAGCAGCCAATCCGGGACTAGCGGGATAATACAGTACTTC; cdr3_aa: CASSQSGTSGIIQYF
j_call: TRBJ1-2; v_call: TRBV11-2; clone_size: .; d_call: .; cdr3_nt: TGTGCCAGCAGCATAGGTGCGAACTATGGCTACACCTTC; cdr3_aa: CASSIGANYGYTF
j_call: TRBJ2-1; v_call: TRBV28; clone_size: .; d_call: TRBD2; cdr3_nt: TGTGCCAGCAGTTTGGGGGGACTAGCGCTTATAAATGAGCAGTTCTTC; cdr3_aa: CASSLGGLALINEQFF
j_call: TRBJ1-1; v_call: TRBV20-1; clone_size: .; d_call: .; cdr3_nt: TGCAGTGCTGCCTCGATGAACACTGAAGCTTTCTTT; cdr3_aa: CSAASMNTEAFF
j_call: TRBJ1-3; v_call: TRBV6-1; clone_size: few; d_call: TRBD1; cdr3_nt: TGTGCCAGCAGCAACCAGGGGGCTGGAAACACCATATATTTT; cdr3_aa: CASSNQGAGNTIYF
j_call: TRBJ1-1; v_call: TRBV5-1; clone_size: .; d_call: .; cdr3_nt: TGCGCCAGCAGCGAAGGACGGGGTACCAACACTGAAGCTTTCTTT; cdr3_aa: CASSEGRGTNTEAFF
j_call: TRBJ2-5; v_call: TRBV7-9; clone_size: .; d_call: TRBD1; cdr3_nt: TGTGCCAGCAGCTTCGGGGACAGACCTCAAGAGACCCAGTACTTC; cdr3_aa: CASSFGDRPQETQYF
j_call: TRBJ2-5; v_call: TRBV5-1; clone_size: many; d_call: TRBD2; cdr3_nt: TGCGCCAGCAGGTCGGGACTAGCGAGTTTAGAGACCCAGTACTTC; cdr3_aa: CASRSGLASLETQYF
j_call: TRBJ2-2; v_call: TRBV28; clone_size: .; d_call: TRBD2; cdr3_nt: TGTGCCAGCAGTACCTTTAGCGGGGCCGGGGCCGGGGAGCTGTTTTTT; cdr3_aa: CASSTFSGAGAGELFF
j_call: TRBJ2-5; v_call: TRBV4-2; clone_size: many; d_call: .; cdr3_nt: TGTGCCAGCAGCCCCCGGGTCGGTCCGGAGACCCAGTACTTC; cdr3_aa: CASSPRVGPETQYF
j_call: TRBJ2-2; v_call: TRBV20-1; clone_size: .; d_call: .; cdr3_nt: TGCAGTGCGTCGGGATACCCTACGAACACCGGGGAGCTGTTTTTT; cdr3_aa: CSASGYPTNTGELFF
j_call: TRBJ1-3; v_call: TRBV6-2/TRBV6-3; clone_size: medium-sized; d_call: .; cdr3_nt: TGTGCCAGCTCCCGTCTAAGGCAGGTTATCTCTGGAAACACCATATATTTT; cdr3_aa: CASSRLRQVISGNTIYF
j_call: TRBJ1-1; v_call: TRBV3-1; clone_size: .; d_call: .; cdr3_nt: TGTGCCAGCAGCCCACCTAGGGGGGTGAACACTGAAGCTTTCTTT; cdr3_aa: CASSPPRGVNTEAFF
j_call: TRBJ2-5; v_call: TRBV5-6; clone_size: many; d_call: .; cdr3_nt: TGTGCCAGCAGCTTGGGCGTCGGTGAGACCCAGTACTTC; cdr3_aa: CASSLGVGETQYF
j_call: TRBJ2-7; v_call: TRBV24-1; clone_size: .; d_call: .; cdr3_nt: TGTGCCATCAGGGAAGAACTAGGGACCTACGAGCAGTACTTC; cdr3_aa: CAIREELGTYEQYF
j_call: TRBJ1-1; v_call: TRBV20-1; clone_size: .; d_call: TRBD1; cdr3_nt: TGCAGTGCTAGAGTAGGGACAGGGGGCGGGACTGAAGCTTTCTTT; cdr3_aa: CSARVGTGGGTEAFF
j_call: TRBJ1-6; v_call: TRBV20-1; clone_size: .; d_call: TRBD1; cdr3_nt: TGCAGTGCTAGAGATCGAAGGTGGACCGGACAGGTGGGTATGTGGAATTCACCCCTCCACTTT; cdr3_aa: CSARDRRWTGQVGMWNSPLHF
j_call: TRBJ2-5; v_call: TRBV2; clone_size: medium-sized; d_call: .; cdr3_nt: TGTGCCAGCAAAACGGGGCCAAAAGAGACCCAGTACTTC; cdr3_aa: CASKTGPKETQYF
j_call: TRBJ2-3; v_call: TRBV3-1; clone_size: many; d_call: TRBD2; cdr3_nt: TGTGCCAGCAGCCTTCGACTAGCTGGGGATACGCAGTATTTT; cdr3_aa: CASSLRLAGDTQYF
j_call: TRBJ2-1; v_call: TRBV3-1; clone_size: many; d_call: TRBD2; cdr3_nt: TGTGCCAGCAGCCATTCGGGAGGGGGATACAATGAGCAGTTCTTC; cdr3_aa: CASSHSGGGYNEQFF
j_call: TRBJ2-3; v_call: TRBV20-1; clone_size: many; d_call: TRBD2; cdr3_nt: TGCAGTGCTAGAGGTGGCGGGAGTTGGGATACGCAGTATTTT; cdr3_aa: CSARGGGSWDTQYF
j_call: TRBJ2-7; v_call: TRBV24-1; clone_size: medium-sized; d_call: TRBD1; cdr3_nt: TGTGCCACCCAAGATCAGGGGGCGTCCGAGCAGTACTTC; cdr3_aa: CATQDQGASEQYF
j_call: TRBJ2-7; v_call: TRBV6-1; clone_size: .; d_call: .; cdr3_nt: TGTGCCAGCAGGGGTGGCTCCTACGAGCGGTACTTT; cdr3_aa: CASRGGSYERYF
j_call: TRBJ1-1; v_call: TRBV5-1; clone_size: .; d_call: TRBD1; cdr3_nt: TGCGCCAGCAGCTCGGAAGAGGGGGCAGCGAACACTGAAGCTTTCTTT; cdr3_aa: CASSSEEGAANTEAFF
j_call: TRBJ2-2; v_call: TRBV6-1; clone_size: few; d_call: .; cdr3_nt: TGTGCCAGCAGGTCAACAGGGAGCACCGGGGAGCTGTTTTTT; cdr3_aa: CASRSTGSTGELFF
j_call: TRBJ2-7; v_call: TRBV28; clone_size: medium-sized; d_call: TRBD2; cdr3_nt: TGTGCCAGCAGTTCTAGCCAACCTCAAGCGGGAGGGCCGGGGGAGCAGTACTTC; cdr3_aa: CASSSSQPQAGGPGEQYF
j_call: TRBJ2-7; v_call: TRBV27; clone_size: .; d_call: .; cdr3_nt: TGTGCCAGCAGTCTCGGACAATCCTACGAGCAGTACTTC; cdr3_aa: CASSLGQSYEQYF
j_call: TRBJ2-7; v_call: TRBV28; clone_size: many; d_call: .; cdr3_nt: TGTGCCAGCAGTTCAACCTACGAGCAGTACTTC; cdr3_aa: CASSSTYEQYF
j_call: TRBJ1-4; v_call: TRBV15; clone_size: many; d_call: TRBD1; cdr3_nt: TGTGCCACCAGCCTTAACAGGGGAACTAATGAAAAACTGTTTTTT; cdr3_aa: CATSLNRGTNEKLFF
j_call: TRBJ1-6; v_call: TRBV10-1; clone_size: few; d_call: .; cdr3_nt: TGCGCCAGCAGTGAAGGAGGGGGAAATTCACCCCTCCACTTT; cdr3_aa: CASSEGGGNSPLHF